These T cell receptor beta chains were read from a single sample in a study of blood T cell repertoires in COVID-19. Using immunoSEQ multiplex PCR, the repertoire was profiled, and TCRdb retains in-frame clones only, with some absent. The sample consists of 95,000 to 150,000 clones, 90% of them appearing once. The sample taken for sequencing was peripheral blood. Receptors were obtained from a woman aged 55-69 years with COVID-19, enrolled during active disease. Both conserved end residues are part of each CDR3. A D gene is named only where the DNA matches it firmly. Size is omitted from some rows. Given values are once, few, many or a class for expanded clones.

clone_size	d_call	v_call	j_call	cdr3_nt	cdr3_aa
-	-	TRBV2	TRBJ1-1	TGTGCCAGCAGTGACGGGATCCTGAACACTGAAGCTTTCTTT	CASSDGILNTEAFF
-	TRBD1	TRBV7-8	TRBJ1-2	TGTGCCAGCAGCCCAAGGGACAGGGTAGGCTACACCTTC	CASSPRDRVGYTF
-	TRBD1	TRBV5-1	TRBJ2-7	TGCGCCAGCAGCTTGGAGCACACAGGGGGTTCAGGGCAGTACTTC	CASSLEHTGGSGQYF
-	-	TRBV5-1	TRBJ1-1	TGCGCCAGCAGCTTGGGAGGGGACTGGGCTTTCTTT	CASSLGGDWAFF
-	-	TRBV5-1	TRBJ1-1	TGCGCCAGCAGCTTGGAGCAGAACACTGAAGCTTTCTTT	CASSLEQNTEAFF
-	TRBD2	TRBV5-1	TRBJ2-3	TGCGCCAGCAGCATTACTAGCGGGGGGGTGACAGATACGCAGTATTTT	CASSITSGGVTDTQYF
-	TRBD1	TRBV6-5	TRBJ1-1	TGTGCCAGCAGAACGGACAGGGCCAACACTGAAGCTTTCTTT	CASRTDRANTEAFF
once	TRBD1	TRBV29-1	TRBJ2-5	TGCAGCGTTGGACGGACAGGGCGAGGGGAGACCCAGTACTTC	CSVGRTGRGETQYF
-	TRBD1	TRBV12-3/TRBV12-4	TRBJ2-7	TGTGCCAGCAGCTGGACAGGCGATGAGCAGTACTTC	CASSWTGDEQYF
few	-	TRBV2	TRBJ1-1	TGTGCCAGCAGTGAAGGGGTCGGAGGAGCTTTCTTT	CASSEGVGGAFF
-	TRBD1	TRBV7-9	TRBJ1-4	TGTGCCAGCAGCTTGACAGGGGCGGTTGGTGAAAAACTGTTTTTT	CASSLTGAVGEKLFF
-	TRBD1	TRBV6-2/TRBV6-3	TRBJ1-5	TGTGCCAGCAGTTATACAGGGGATCAGCCCCAGCATTTT	CASSYTGDQPQHF
few	TRBD2	TRBV4-1	TRBJ2-2	TGCGCCAGCAGCAGGACTAGCGGGGGGCCCGGGGAGCTGTTTTTT	CASSRTSGGPGELFF
-	TRBD2	TRBV7-3	TRBJ2-3	TGTGCCAGCAGCTTAACGAGCGGGGGGGCCTCTGGTACGCAGTATTTT	CASSLTSGGASGTQYF
-	TRBD1	TRBV9	TRBJ2-5	TGTGCCAGCAGCGTAACAGGGGGCGACCGAGAGACCCAGTACTTC	CASSVTGGDRETQYF
-	-	TRBV5-4	TRBJ2-5	TGTGCCAGCAGCTCCAAAGAGACCCAGTACTTC	CASSSKETQYF
-	TRBD2	TRBV5-4	TRBJ2-5	TGTGCCAGCAGCTTGGCGACGGGGGGGATAGAGACCCAGTACTTC	CASSLATGGIETQYF
-	TRBD1	TRBV5-1	TRBJ2-2	TGCGCCAGCAGCAGACCGGAGAGAGACAGGGCGGGCACCGGGGAGCTGTTTTTT	CASSRPERDRAGTGELFF
few	-	TRBV7-2	TRBJ1-4	TGTGCCAGCAGCTTTACGTCGGGGTTTAATGAAAAACTGTTTTTT	CASSFTSGFNEKLFF
-	-	TRBV19	TRBJ1-2	TGTGCCGGTAGTATAACAGGAGCGTATGGCTACACCTTC	CAGSITGAYGYTF
-	-	TRBV5-4	TRBJ1-2	TGTGCCAGCAGCTATCCGTTGGCGGGATTGGGTGGCTACACCTTC	CASSYPLAGLGGYTF
few	-	TRBV3-1/TRBV3-2	TRBJ1-2	TGTGCCAGCAGCCAACTGTTCCGTCGATCTAGCGATGGCTACACCTTC	CASSQLFRRSSDGYTF
-	TRBD2	TRBV4-3	TRBJ2-1	TGCGCCAGCAGCCAAGATCTCATCGGGCTAGCGGGGTATCGCTACAATGAGCAGTTCTTC	CASSQDLIGLAGYRYNEQFF